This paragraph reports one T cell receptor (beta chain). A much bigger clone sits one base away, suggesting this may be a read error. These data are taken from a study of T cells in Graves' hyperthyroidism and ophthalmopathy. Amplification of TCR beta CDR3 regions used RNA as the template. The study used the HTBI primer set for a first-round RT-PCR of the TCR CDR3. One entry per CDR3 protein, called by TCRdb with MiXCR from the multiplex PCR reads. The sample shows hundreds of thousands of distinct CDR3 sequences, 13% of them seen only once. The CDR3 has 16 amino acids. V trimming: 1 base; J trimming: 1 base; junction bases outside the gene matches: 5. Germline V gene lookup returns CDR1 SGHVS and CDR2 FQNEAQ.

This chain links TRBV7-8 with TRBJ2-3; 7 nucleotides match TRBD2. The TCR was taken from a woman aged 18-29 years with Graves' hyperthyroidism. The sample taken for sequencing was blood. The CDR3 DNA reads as TGTGCCAGCAGCTTAGTTCCGGGAGGCGGCACAGATACGCAGTATTTT. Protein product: CASSLVPGGGTDTQYF.